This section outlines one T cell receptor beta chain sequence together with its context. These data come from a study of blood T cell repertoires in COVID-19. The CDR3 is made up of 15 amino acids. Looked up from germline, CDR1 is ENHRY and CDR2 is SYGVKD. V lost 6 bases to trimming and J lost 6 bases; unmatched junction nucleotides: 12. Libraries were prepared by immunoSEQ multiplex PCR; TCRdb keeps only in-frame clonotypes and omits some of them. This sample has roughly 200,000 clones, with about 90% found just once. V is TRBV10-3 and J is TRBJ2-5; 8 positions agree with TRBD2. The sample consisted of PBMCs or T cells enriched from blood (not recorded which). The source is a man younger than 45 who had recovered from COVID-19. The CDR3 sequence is CAIRQAGEVGKTQYF. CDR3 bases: TGTGCCATCAGGCAAGCGGGAGAGGTCGGCAAGACCCAGTACTTC.